These 3 T cell receptor beta chains originate from one sample sequenced in a study of blood T cells in healthy people across ages. Alongside a J-beta primer mix, a sample-barcoded 5' primer served in a second PCR lasting roughly 6 to 12 cycles. TCRdb called the 5' RACE reads again in MiXCR, with one record for every CDR3 protein. The sample consists of 1.4 million or so distinct CDR3 sequences, 35% to 45% of them appearing once. The sequencing sample was made of blood. The source of these receptors is a woman aged 18 to 35 in good health.

This chain joins TRBV4-3 and TRBJ2-2; D unclear. Germline CDR1 reads LGHNA; CDR2 reads YSLEER. This CDR3 comprises 15 residues. Trimming shortened V by 8 bases and J by 1 base, and 14 bases separated the two germline ends. CDR3 DNA sequence: TGCGCCAGCGAAGAGACCCGTCGGAACACCGGGGAGCTGTTTTTT. Encoded protein: CASEETRRNTGELFF.

The chain links TRBV4-3 to TRBJ2-1; maybe TRBD1 (5 bases). V was trimmed by 0 bases and J by 0 bases, leaving 12 bases between them. Germline assignment: CDR1 LGHNA and CDR2 YSLEER. This CDR3 is 17 amino acids long. The CDR3 DNA follows: TGCGCCAGCAGCCAAGATTCGCGACAGAGCTCCTACAATGAGCAGTTCTTC. Protein: CASSQDSRQSSYNEQFF.

This clonotype occurred a few times. The J gene is TRBJ2-5, the V gene TRBV20-1; D is unclear. Germline lookup yields CDR1 DFQATT and CDR2 SNEGSKA (reference sequence). The CDR3 spans 13 residues. Trimming cost V 0 bases and J 3 bases, with 8 bases left between them. CDR3 coding DNA: TGCAGTGCTAGAGAAGGAGCGAAAGAGACCCAGTACTTC. Amino acids: CSAREGAKETQYF.